The 27 T cell receptor beta chains in this list originate from one sample, sequenced in a study of shared clonotypes between healthy human individuals. Measured with immunoSEQ multiplex PCR; TCRdb has only the in-frame clones, and not every one. The table lists approximately 980,000 clones, 70% to 85% of them singletons. Sequencing was carried out using memory CD4+ T cells sorted from blood. Subset reported: CD45RA-negative fraction. These receptors came from a man younger than 30 in good health.

Only one count was recorded for this clone. V and J are TRBV7-9 and TRBJ1-6; maybe TRBD1 (5 bases). V lost 6 bases, J lost 14 bases, and 20 bases lay in between. This CDR3 is built from 14 residues. Germline CDR1 reads SEHNR; CDR2 reads FQNEAQ (reference sequence). CDR3 coding DNA: TGTGCCAGCAGTCTCACCCGGGGGAGTCCAACCCTCCACTTT. It yields the protein CASSLTRGSPTLHF.

The genes are TRBV6-4 and TRBJ1-5; a weak D match, TRBD1 (6 bases). Trimming removed 7 bases at V and 4 bases at J, with 26 bases between. From germline, CDR1 is MRHNA and CDR2 SNTAGT. CDR3 length: 18 amino acids. CDR3 in DNA: TGTGCCAGCACATCGGACAGATCGAACAAAGTGCCTAATCAGCCCCAGCATTTT. Its protein product is CASTSDRSNKVPNQPQHF.

The chain joins TRBV18 to TRBJ1-2, with TRBD1 as a possible D gene (5 bases). Between the trimmed V and J ends, which lost 3 bases and 5 bases, there was a span of 7 bases. The germline V gene encodes CDR1 KGHSH and CDR2 LQKENI. This CDR3 comprises 12 residues. DNA of the CDR3: TGTGCCAGCTCACCCGACAGTTATGGCTACACCTTC. Translating gives CASSPDSYGYTF.

This clone has more than one count but fewer than ten. V usage is TRBV5-5 and J usage is TRBJ1-1, with D perhaps TRBD1 (5 bases). The germline V gene encodes CDR1 SGHKS and CDR2 YYEKEE (reference sequence). The V gene lost 4 bases and the J gene lost 4 bases, with 14 bases spanning the gap. The CDR3 runs to 14 residues. The CDR3 reads CASSPYDSSTEAFF. CDR3 sequence (DNA): TGTGCCAGCAGCCCATATGACAGCTCCACTGAAGCTTTCTTT.

This clone was detected once. The V call is TRBV6-5, the J call TRBJ2-7, with 12 bases identical to TRBD2. Trimming removed 7 bases from V and 4 bases from J; junction bases left unmatched: 5. The CDR3 consists of 14 residues. The germline V gene has CDR1 MNHEY and CDR2 SVGAGI. The CDR3 loop reads CASTTSGSGYEQYF. The CDR3 DNA is TGTGCCAGCACGACTAGCGGGAGTGGATACGAGCAGTACTTC.

This clone was counted only a few times. J is TRBJ1-4 and V is TRBV4-1; weak D call: TRBD1 (6 bases). The CDR3 totals 17 residues. Trimming took 4 bases from V and 3 from J, leaving 18 bases between them. The germline gives CDR1 MGHRA, CDR2 YSYEKL. The CDR3 protein is CASSRGQLYEANEKLFF. In DNA form, the CDR3 reads TGCGCCAGCAGCCGCGGACAGCTATACGAAGCTAATGAAAAACTGTTTTTT.

This clone is a singleton in its sample. The chain links TRBV5-1 to TRBJ1-2; 8 bases fit TRBD1. Germline CDR1 reads SGHRS; CDR2 reads YFSETQ. CDR3 length: 16 residues. Trimming cost V 2 bases and J 8 bases; bases outside gene matches: 14. The DNA for the CDR3 is TGCGCCAGCAGCTTTGGCGACAGGGGCGCACTGGGCGGCTACACCTTC. This sequence encodes CASSFGDRGALGGYTF.

The chain joins TRBV9 to TRBJ2-3; 9 bases fit TRBD1. The germline V gene has CDR1 SGDLS and CDR2 YYNGEE. The CDR3 is 15 residues long. The V segment lost 3 bases and the J segment 4 bases; nucleotides outside the gene matches: 6. This chain's CDR3 is CASSAGQGRADTQYF. CDR3 in DNA: TGTGCCAGCAGCGCCGGACAGGGGCGCGCAGATACGCAGTATTTT. The full variable domain, its missing parts supplied by reference TRBV9 and TRBJ2-3, is DSGVTQTPKHLITATGQRVTLRCSPRSGDLSVYWYQQSLDQGLQFLIQYYNGEERAKGNILERFSAQQFPDLHSELNLSSLELGDSALYFCASSAGQGRADTQYFGPGTRLTVL.

The chain joins TRBV5-4 to TRBJ2-7; 9 bases map to TRBD2. V shed 0 bases, J shed 3 bases, and the junction held 7 bases outside the gene matches. Germline-derived CDR1 and CDR2 are SGHNT and YYREEE (reference sequence). The CDR3 is 16 residues long. The CDR3 loop reads CASSLAASGNVYEQYF. DNA for the CDR3: TGTGCCAGCAGCTTGGCGGCTAGCGGGAATGTCTACGAGCAGTACTTC.

The V gene is TRBV19, the J gene TRBJ1-4; D is undetermined. V was trimmed by 11 bases and J by 0 bases, leaving 16 bases between them. This CDR3 contains 15 residues. The germline V gene encodes CDR1 LNHDA and CDR2 SQIVND (reference sequence). Here the CDR3 reads CASGLGRATNEKLFF. CDR3 bases: TGTGCCTCAGGCCTAGGGCGCGCAACTAATGAAAAACTGTTTTTT. The complete variable domain, with remaining parts taken from reference TRBV19 and TRBJ1-4, reads DGGITQSPKYLFRKEGQNVTLSCEQNLNHDAMYWYRQDPGQGLRLIYYSQIVNDFQKGDIAEGYSVSREKKESFPLTVTSAQKNPTAFYLCASGLGRATNEKLFFGSGTQLSVL.

V gene TRBV7-9 combines with J gene TRBJ2-5, with D unclear. V lost 1 base and J 7 bases, leaving 13 bases between the germline ends. The CDR3 consists of 14 residues. CDR1 is SEHNR and CDR2 is FQNEAQ in the germline V gene (reference sequence). The chain's CDR3 is CASSLEPPGRTQYF. The CDR3 bases are TGTGCCAGCAGCTTAGAACCACCCGGGCGGACCCAGTACTTC.

This clone was seen repeatedly, ten times or more. The same CDR3 also results from other DNA sequences found in this sample. The V call is TRBV10-1, the J call TRBJ1-2; possible D gene TRBD1, 5 bases. This CDR3 has 13 residues. The germline V gene has CDR1 WNHNN and CDR2 SYGVQD (reference sequence). The ends were cut back, 4 bases at V and 8 bases at J, with 14 bases in the middle. This chain's CDR3 is CASSAWPGGGYTF. DNA of the CDR3: TGCGCCAGCAGTGCCTGGCCGGGGGGAGGCTACACCTTC.

This rearrangement joins TRBV25-1 to TRBJ2-1, with D possibly matching TRBD1 (5 bases). The CDR3 is made up of 15 amino acids. V was shortened by 1 base and J by 9 bases, with 16 bases between the two germline ends. The germline gives CDR1 MGHDK, CDR2 SYGVNS. CDR3 in amino acids: CASSESVPGNGEQFF. In DNA, the CDR3 is TGTGCCAGCAGTGAATCGGTCCCAGGGAATGGTGAGCAGTTCTTC.

The rearrangement joins TRBV7-2 to TRBJ2-3, with no clear D. The CDR3 runs 11 residues. Germline loops: CDR1 SGHTA, CDR2 FQGNSA. Trimming took off 3 bases at V and 8 bases at J, with 6 bases between the two ends. CDR3 sequence (DNA): TGTGCCAGCAGCTTCGAGCGTACGCAGTATTTT. Its protein product is CASSFERTQYF.

J is TRBJ1-5 and V is TRBV30; D not certain. Germline assignment: CDR1 GTSNPN and CDR2 SVGIG (reference sequence). The CDR3 is 13 residues long. Between the trimmed V and J ends, which lost 3 bases and 1 base, there was a span of 7 bases. CDR3 sequence: CAWSTLSNQPQHF. The CDR3 DNA is TGTGCCTGGAGCACACTAAGCAATCAGCCCCAGCATTTT.

This clone was picked up a small number of times. This chain joins TRBV29-1 and TRBJ1-1, with D uncertain. In germline, CDR1 is SQVTM, CDR2 ANQGSEA. V gave up 3 bases and J gave up 1 base, with 6 bases separating them. CDR3 size: 12 residues. CDR3 loop: CSVEGANTEAFF. The CDR3 nucleotides read TGCAGCGTTGAGGGCGCGAACACTGAAGCTTTCTTT.

The genes are TRBV19 and TRBJ2-5; 7 bases are a match to TRBD1. CDR3 length: 14 amino acids. Trimming removed 7 bases from V and 5 bases from J; junction bases left unmatched: 10. CDR1 is LNHDA and CDR2 is SQIVND in the germline V gene (reference sequence). DNA of the CDR3: TGTGCCAGTACTAAAACAGGGGAGTGGGAGACCCAGTACTTC. This encodes CASTKTGEWETQYF.

The chain has TRBV5-1 and TRBJ2-7; tentative D call: TRBD1 (5 bases). Germline CDR1 SGHRS, CDR2 YFSETQ. This CDR3 is built from 14 residues. Trimming pared 0 bases from V and 2 bases from J, leaving 9 bases between. CDR3 sequence (DNA): TGCGCCAGCAGCTTGGAGACAGCGCCCTACGAGCAGTACTTC. Its translation: CASSLETAPYEQYF.

The gene calls are TRBV4-1 and TRBJ2-1, with 9 bases aligning to TRBD1. Germline V gene lookup returns CDR1 MGHRA and CDR2 YSYEKL. V shed 3 bases, J shed 8 bases, and the junction held 5 bases outside the gene matches. This CDR3 contains 14 residues. CDR3 loop: CASSHADRGDEQFF. Written as DNA, the CDR3 is TGCGCCAGCAGCCACGCGGACAGGGGCGATGAGCAGTTCTTC.

This sequence joins TRBV7-3 and TRBJ2-2; unclear D gene. The V gene lost 7 bases and the J gene lost 6 bases, with 12 bases spanning the gap. The CDR3 totals 13 residues. The germline CDR1 and CDR2 sequences are SGHTA and FQGTGA. The chain's CDR3 is CASTQREAGELFF. The CDR3 nucleotides are TGTGCCAGCACCCAACGAGAGGCCGGGGAGCTGTTTTTT.

In its sample, this clone was seen many times. The chain is built from TRBV7-9 and TRBJ2-4, with 8 bases identical to TRBD1. CDR3 length equals 16 residues. Looked up from germline, CDR1 is SEHNR and CDR2 is FQNEAQ (reference sequence). V gave up 5 bases and J gave up 0 bases; unmatched junction bases: 6. This CDR3 reads CASSPQGALAKNIQYF. As DNA, the CDR3 is TGTGCCAGCAGCCCCCAGGGGGCTTTAGCCAAAAACATTCAGTACTTC.

This rearrangement joins TRBV7-9 to TRBJ2-3, with TRBD1 matching 8 bases. V gave up 5 bases and J gave up 6 bases; unmatched junction bases: 10. The CDR3 is 15 residues long. Looked up from germline, CDR1 is SEHNR and CDR2 is FQNEAQ (reference sequence). The CDR3 DNA reads as TGTGCCAGCAGCCCCTGGAGACAGGGGTTCGATACGCAGTATTTT. Amino acids: CASSPWRQGFDTQYF.

CDR3 sequence: CASSQLRVRTNTEAFF. CDR3 nucleotides: TGTGCCAGCAGCCAACTCCGGGTTCGTACGAACACTGAAGCTTTCTTT. The genes are TRBV14 and TRBJ1-1; D not resolved. The CDR3 totals 16 residues. Germline values: CDR1 SGHDN, CDR2 FVKESK. V gave up 2 bases and J gave up 1 base, with 14 bases separating them.

V gene TRBV7-8 combines with J gene TRBJ1-4; unclear D gene. Between the trimmed V and J ends, which lost 1 base and 7 bases, there was a span of 16 bases. The CDR3 spans 16 residues. Germline loops: CDR1 SGHVS, CDR2 FQNEAQ. This chain's CDR3 is CASSLVRVLRSEKLFF. The CDR3 region has the DNA TGTGCCAGCAGCTTAGTACGGGTCCTACGCTCTGAAAAACTGTTTTTT.

The rearrangement joins TRBV5-1 to TRBJ2-5, with TRBD1 matching over 9 bases. The CDR3 loop spans 16 amino acids. The trim removed 0 bases at V and 5 bases at J, leaving 8 bases unmatched. Germline CDR1 and CDR2: SGHRS and YFSETQ. For the CDR3, the DNA is TGCGCCAGCAGCTTGGAGGGGACAGGGAGGTCGGAGACCCAGTACTTC. This gives the protein CASSLEGTGRSETQYF.

The V gene is TRBV5-1, the J gene TRBJ1-3; D is unresolved. V was clipped by 4 bases and J by 4 bases, with 9 bases between them. The CDR3 is made up of 13 amino acids. CDR1 and CDR2 from the germline V gene are SGHRS and YFSETQ. CDR3 in DNA: TGCGCCAGCAGCCTCGAGTTGGGAAACACCATATATTTT. It is translated as CASSLELGNTIYF. Looking up the rest from reference TRBV5-1 and TRBJ1-3 gives the full variable domain: KAGVTQTPRYLIKTRGQQVTLSCSPISGHRSVSWYQQTPGQGLQFLFEYFSETQRNKGNFPGRFSGRQFSNSRSEMNVSTLELGDSALYLCASSLELGNTIYFGEGSWLTVV.

The chain recombines TRBV6-4 with TRBJ2-7; D may be TRBD2 (6 bases). Trimming removed 11 bases at V and 2 bases at J, with 16 bases between. The CDR3 loop spans 13 amino acids. Germline CDR1 and CDR2: MRHNA and SNTAGT. The chain's CDR3 is CAPARRDAYEQYF. The CDR3 DNA reads TGTGCCCCTGCGAGGAGGGATGCCTACGAGCAGTACTTC.